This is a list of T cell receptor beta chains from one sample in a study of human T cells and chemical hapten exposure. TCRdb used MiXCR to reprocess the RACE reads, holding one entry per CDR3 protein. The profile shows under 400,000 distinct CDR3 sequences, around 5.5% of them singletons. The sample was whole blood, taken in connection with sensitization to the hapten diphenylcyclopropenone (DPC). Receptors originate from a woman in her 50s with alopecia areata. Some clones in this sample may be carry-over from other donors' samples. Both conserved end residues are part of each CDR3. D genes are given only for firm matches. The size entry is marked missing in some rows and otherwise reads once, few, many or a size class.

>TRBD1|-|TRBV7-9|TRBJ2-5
CASSSGTGGRETQYF
TGTGCCAGCAGCTCCGGGACAGGGGGCCGGGAGACCCAGTACTTC
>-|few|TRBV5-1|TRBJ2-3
CASSPNMFGETDTQYF
TGCGCCAGCAGCCCGAATATGTTTGGTGAGACAGATACGCAGTATTTT
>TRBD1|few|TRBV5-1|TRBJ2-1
CASSKLQGARYNEQFF
TGCGCCAGCAGCAAACTACAGGGGGCGAGGTACAATGAGCAGTTCTTC
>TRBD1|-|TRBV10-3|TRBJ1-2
CAISEAAGQGASGYTF
TGTGCCATCAGTGAGGCCGCGGGACAGGGGGCAAGTGGCTACACCTTC
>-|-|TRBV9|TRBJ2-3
CASSVALGATDTQYF
TGTGCCAGCAGCGTTGCCCTAGGGGCCACAGATACGCAGTATTTT
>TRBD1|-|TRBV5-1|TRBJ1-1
CASSHTTGFDTEAFF
TGCGCCAGCAGCCATACGACAGGGTTTGACACTGAAGCTTTCTTT
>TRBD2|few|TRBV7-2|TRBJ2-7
CASSGGTGTSGRYEQYF
TGTGCCAGCAGCGGGGGGACGGGGACTAGCGGGAGATACGAGCAGTACTTC
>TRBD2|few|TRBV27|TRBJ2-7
CASSYGGAGEQYF
TGTGCCAGCAGTTACGGGGGGGCGGGGGAGCAGTACTTC
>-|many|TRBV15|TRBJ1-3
CATSSQTGQGRNTIYF
TGTGCCACCAGCTCCCAGACCGGCCAGGGAAGAAACACCATATATTTT
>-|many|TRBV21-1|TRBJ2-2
CASSILGQGYTGELFF
TGTGCCAGCAGCATACTGGGACAGGGTTACACCGGGGAGCTGTTTTTT
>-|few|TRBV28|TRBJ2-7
CASSYPRASPTYEQYF
TGTGCCAGCAGTTACCCCCGGGCAAGCCCAACCTACGAGCAGTACTTC
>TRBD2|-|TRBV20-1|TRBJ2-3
CSAGGLAGAMDTQYF
TGCAGTGCTGGGGGACTAGCGGGGGCCATGGATACGCAGTATTTT
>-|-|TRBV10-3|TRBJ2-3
CAISESRILGTDTQYF
TGTGCCATCAGTGAGTCGAGGATATTAGGGACAGATACGCAGTATTTT
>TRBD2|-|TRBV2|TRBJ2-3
CASKGGGRDTQYF
TGTGCCAGCAAGGGCGGGGGAAGGGATACGCAGTATTTT
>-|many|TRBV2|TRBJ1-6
CASSGQVGSPLHF
TGTGCCAGCAGTGGGCAGGTCGGTTCACCCCTCCACTTT
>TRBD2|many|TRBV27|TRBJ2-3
CASRPGLAGVGTQYF
TGTGCCAGCAGACCCGGACTAGCGGGAGTGGGTACGCAGTATTTT
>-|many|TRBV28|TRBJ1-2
CASTSRPETYGYTF
TGTGCCAGCACTTCACGCCCCGAGACCTATGGCTACACCTTC
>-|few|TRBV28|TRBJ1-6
CASSLPRTAGSGSPLHF
TGTGCCAGCAGTTTACCCCGGACAGCGGGGAGTGGTTCACCCCTCCACTTT
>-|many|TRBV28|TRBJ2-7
CASSFTGPNEQYF
TGTGCCAGCAGTTTCACCGGACCCAACGAGCAGTACTTC
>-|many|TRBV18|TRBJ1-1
CASSLGVYTEAFF
TGTGCCAGCTCACTAGGGGTCTACACTGAAGCTTTCTTT
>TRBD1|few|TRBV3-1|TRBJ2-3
CASSGIIQGNTDTQYF
TGTGCCAGCAGCGGCATCATACAGGGGAACACAGATACGCAGTATTTT
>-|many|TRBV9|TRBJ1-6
CASSPRIDSPLHF
TGTGCCAGCAGCCCCCGTATTGATTCACCCCTCCACTTT
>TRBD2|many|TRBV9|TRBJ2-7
CASSASGVGYEQYF
TGTGCCAGCAGCGCGAGCGGGGTTGGGTACGAGCAGTACTTC
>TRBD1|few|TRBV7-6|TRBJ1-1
CASSLRTGGVSSMNTEAFF
TGTGCCAGCAGCTTGAGGACAGGGGGTGTATCTTCCATGAACACTGAAGCTTTCTTT
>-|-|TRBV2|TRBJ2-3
CASTSPPGRDTDTQYF
TGTGCCAGCACCTCCCCTCCAGGAAGGGACACAGATACGCAGTATTTT
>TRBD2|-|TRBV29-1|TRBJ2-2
CSVEDPRGGANTGELFF
TGCAGCGTTGAAGATCCCCGGGGGGGGGCGAACACCGGGGAGCTGTTTTTT
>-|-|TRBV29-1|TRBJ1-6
CSVDVGQGSPLHF
TGCAGCGTTGATGTCGGCCAAGGGTCACCCCTCCACTTT
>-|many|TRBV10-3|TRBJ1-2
CAISGGDGYTF
TGTGCCATCAGTGGGGGGGATGGCTACACCTTC
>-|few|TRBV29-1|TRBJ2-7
CSVEKGVYEQYF
TGCAGCGTTGAAAAAGGGGTCTACGAGCAGTACTTC
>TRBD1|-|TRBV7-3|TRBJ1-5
CASSSRDRGRSGAQHF
TGTGCCAGCAGCTCACGGGACAGGGGACGTTCGGGGGCCCAGCATTTT
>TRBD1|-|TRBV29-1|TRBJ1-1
CSVGQGPEAFF
TGCAGCGTTGGACAGGGTCCTGAAGCTTTCTTT
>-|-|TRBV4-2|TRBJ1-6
CASSQAGQDSLGSPLHF
TGTGCCAGCAGCCAAGCGGGGCAGGACTCCTTGGGTTCACCCCTCCACTTT